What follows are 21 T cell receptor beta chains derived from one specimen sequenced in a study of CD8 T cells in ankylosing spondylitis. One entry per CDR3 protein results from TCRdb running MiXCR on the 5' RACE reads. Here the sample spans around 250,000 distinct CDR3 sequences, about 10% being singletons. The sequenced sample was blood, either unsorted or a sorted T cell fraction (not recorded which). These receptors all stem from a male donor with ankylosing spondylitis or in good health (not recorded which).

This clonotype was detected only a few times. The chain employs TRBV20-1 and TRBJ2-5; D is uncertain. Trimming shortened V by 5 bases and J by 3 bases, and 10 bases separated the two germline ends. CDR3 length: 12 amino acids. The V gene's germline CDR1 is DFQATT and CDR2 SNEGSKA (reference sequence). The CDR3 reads CSAPKSEETQYF. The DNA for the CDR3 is TGCAGTGCTCCTAAGTCGGAAGAGACCCAGTACTTC.

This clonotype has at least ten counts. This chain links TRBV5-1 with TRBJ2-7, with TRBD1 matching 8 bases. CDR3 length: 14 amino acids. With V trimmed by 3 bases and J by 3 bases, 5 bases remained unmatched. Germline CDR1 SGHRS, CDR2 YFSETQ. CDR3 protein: CASSYTGQGYEQYF. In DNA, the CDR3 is TGCGCCAGCAGCTACACAGGACAGGGCTACGAGCAGTACTTC.

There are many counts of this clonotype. The CDR3 here is CSVWTGFSTDTQYF. CDR3 DNA sequence: TGCAGCGTTTGGACAGGGTTTAGCACAGATACGCAGTATTTT. The chain joins TRBV29-1 to TRBJ2-3, with 8 bases aligning to TRBD1. Unmatched junction bases numbered 4, after V lost 5 bases and J lost 0 bases. Germline assignment: CDR1 SQVTM and CDR2 ANQGSEA. CDR3 length: 14 amino acids.

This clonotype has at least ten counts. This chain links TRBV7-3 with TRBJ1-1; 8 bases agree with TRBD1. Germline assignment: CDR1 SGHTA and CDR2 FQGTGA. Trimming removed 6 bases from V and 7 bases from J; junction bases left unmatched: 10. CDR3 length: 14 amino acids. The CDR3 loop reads CASRRSTGEGEAFF. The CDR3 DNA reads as TGTGCCAGCAGACGCTCGACAGGGGAGGGTGAAGCTTTCTTT.

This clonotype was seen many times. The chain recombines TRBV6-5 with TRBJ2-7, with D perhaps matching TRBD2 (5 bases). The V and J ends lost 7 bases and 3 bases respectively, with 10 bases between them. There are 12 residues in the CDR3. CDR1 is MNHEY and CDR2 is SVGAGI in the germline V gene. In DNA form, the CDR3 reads TGTGCCAGCACCTCTGGGAGCTACGAGCAGTACTTC. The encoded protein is CASTSGSYEQYF.

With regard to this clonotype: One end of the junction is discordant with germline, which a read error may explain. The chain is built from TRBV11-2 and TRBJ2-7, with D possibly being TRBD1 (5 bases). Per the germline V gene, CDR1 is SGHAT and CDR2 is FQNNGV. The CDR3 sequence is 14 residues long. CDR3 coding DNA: TGTGCCAGTAGCTCTACAGGTTGGTCGGGCGAGCAGTACTTC. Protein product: CASSSTGWSGEQYF.

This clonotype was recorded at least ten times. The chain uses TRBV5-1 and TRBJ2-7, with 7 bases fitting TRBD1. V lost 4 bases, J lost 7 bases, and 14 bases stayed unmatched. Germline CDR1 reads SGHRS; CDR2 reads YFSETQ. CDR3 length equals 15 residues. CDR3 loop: CASSTRGQGVREQYF. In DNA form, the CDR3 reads TGCGCCAGCAGCACCCGTGGGCAGGGGGTACGGGAGCAGTACTTC.

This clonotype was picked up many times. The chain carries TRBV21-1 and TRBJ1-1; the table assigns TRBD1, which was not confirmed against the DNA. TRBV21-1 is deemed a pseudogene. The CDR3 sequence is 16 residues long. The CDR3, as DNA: TGTGCCAGCAGCAAAGTGAACAGGGGGTCCGGCACTGAAGCTTTCTTT. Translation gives CASSKVNRGSGTEAFF.

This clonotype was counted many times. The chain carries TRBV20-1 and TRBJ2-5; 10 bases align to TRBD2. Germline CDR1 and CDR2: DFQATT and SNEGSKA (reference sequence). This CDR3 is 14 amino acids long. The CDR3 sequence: CSPWSGRVAETQYF. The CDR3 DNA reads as TGCAGCCCCTGGAGCGGGAGGGTTGCGGAGACCCAGTACTTC.

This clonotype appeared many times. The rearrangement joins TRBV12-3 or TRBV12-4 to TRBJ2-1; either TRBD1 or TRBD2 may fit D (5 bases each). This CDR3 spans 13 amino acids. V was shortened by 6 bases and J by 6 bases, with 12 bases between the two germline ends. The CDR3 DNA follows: TGTGCCAGCAGGGGACGGAGAGCCAATGAGCAGTTCTTC. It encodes CASRGRRANEQFF.

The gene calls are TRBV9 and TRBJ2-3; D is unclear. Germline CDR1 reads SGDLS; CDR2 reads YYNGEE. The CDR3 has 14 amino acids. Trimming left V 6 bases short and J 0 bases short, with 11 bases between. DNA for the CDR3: TGTGCCAGCACCCGAAGACCTAGCACAGATACGCAGTATTTT. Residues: CASTRRPSTDTQYF.

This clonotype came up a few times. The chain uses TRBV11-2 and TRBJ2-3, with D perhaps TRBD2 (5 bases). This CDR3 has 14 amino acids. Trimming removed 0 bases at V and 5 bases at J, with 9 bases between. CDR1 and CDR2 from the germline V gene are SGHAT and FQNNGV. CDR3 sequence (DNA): TGTGCCAGCAGCTTAGAACTAGTTAAAGATACGCAGTATTTT. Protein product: CASSLELVKDTQYF.

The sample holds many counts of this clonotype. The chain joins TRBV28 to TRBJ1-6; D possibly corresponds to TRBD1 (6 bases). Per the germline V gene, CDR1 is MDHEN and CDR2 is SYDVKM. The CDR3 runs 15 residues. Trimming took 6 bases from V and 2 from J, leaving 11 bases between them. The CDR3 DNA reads TGTGCCAGCAGCGTCGGGACAACCTATAATTCACCCCTCCACTTT. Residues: CASSVGTTYNSPLHF.

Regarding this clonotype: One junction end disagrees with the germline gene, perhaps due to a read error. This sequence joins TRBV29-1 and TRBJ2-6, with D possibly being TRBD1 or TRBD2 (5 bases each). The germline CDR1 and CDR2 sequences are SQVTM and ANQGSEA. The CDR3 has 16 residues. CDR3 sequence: CSVETYRFLGANVPTF. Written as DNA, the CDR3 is TGCAGCGTTGAAACATATAGATTCCTCGGGGCCAACGTCCCGACTTTC.

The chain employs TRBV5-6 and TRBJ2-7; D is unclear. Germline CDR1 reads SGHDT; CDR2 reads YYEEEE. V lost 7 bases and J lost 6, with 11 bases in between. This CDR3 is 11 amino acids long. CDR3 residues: CASRLSGEQYF. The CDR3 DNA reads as TGTGCCAGCCGCCTCTCTGGCGAGCAGTACTTC.

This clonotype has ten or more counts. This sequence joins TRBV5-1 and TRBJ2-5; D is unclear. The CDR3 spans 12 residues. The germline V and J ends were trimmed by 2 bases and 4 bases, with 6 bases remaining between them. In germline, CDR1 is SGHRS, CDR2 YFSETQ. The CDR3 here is CASSLVGETQYF. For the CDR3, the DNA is TGCGCCAGCAGCTTAGTCGGAGAGACCCAGTACTTC.

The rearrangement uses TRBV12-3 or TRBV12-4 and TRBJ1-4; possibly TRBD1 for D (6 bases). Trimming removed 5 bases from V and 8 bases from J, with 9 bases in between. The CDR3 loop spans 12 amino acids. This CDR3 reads CASSADSEKLFF. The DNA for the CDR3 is TGTGCCAGCAGTGCGGACAGCGAAAAACTGTTTTTT.

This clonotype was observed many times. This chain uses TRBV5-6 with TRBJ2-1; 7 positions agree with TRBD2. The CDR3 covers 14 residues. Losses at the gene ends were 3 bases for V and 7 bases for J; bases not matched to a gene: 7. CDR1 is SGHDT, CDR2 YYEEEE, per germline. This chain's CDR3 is CASSSWGGGNEQFF. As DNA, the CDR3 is TGTGCCAGCAGCTCGTGGGGGGGAGGGAATGAGCAGTTCTTC.

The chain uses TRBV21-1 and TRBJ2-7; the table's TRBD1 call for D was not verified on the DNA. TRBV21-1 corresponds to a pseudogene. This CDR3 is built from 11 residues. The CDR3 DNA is TGTGCCAGGGGGGGCAGTTTCGAGCAGTACTTC. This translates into CARGGSFEQYF.

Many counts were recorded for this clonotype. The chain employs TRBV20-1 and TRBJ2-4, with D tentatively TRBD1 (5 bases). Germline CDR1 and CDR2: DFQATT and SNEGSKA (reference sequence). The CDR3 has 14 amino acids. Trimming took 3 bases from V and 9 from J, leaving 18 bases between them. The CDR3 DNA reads TGCAGTGCTAGGAGTTCAGCGACAGTTGGCATTCAGTACTTC. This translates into CSARSSATVGIQYF.

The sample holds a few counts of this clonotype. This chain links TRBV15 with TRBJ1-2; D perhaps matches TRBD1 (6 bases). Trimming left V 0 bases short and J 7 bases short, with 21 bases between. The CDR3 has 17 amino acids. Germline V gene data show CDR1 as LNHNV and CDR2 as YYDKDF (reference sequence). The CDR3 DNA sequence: TGTGCCACCAGCAGAGATCTAGTACCGGGGCGCAGGGGTGGCTACACCTTC. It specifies CATSRDLVPGRRGGYTF. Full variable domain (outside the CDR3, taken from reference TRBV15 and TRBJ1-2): DAMVIQNPRYQVTQFGKPVTLSCSQTLNHNVMYWYQQKSSQAPKLLFHYYDKDFNNEADTPDNFQSRRPNTSFCFLDIRSPGLGDTAMYLCATSRDLVPGRRGGYTFGSGTRLTVV.